These 5 T cell receptor beta chains originate from one sample sequenced in a study of blood T cell repertoires in COVID-19. TCRdb keeps only in-frame clones here, not all; method: immunoSEQ multiplex PCR. The sample shows about 58,000 clones, approximately 91% of them seen only once. Input material: peripheral blood. The receptor source for this set is a woman aged 60-70 years with active COVID-19.

The gene calls are TRBV11-1 and TRBJ2-7; 11 positions agree with TRBD2. V lost 4 bases to trimming and J lost 3 bases; unmatched junction nucleotides: 2. Germline loops: CDR1 SGHAT, CDR2 FQDESV (reference sequence). CDR3 length: 14 amino acids. CDR3 nucleotides: TGTGCCAGCAGCTCGGGACTAGCGGACTACGAGCAGTACTTC. Translating it yields CASSSGLADYEQYF.

The chain combines TRBV7-9 with TRBJ2-1, with D possibly matching TRBD2 (6 bases). CDR1 is SEHNR, CDR2 FQNEAQ, per germline (reference sequence). V was cut by 5 bases and J by 7 bases, with 6 bases left in between. This CDR3 region has 11 residues. CDR3 DNA: TGTGCCAGCAGCGGGGGGAATGAGCAGTTCTTC. This codes for CASSGGNEQFF.

The gene calls are TRBV7-3 and TRBJ2-1, with a possible D match to TRBD2 (6 bases). The CDR3 has 16 amino acids. The germline V gene encodes CDR1 SGHTA and CDR2 FQGTGA. Trimming pared 6 bases from V and 0 bases from J, leaving 15 bases between. The CDR3, as DNA: TGTGCCAGCAGACCGCGGGGTATTAGCTCCTACAATGAGCAGTTCTTC. Protein sequence: CASRPRGISSYNEQFF.

The V and J genes are TRBV19 and TRBJ1-6; D not resolved. The CDR3 spans 16 residues. Germline values: CDR1 LNHDA, CDR2 SQIVND (reference sequence). Trimming removed 8 bases from V and 0 bases from J, with 14 bases in between. The DNA for the CDR3 is TGTGCCAGTTCCGCGGGAGGGAGCTCCTATAATTCACCCCTCCACTTT. Protein sequence: CASSAGGSSYNSPLHF.

The rearrangement links TRBV7-6 to TRBJ1-2; possible D gene TRBD1, 5 bases. V lost 5 bases and J 7 bases, leaving 11 bases between the germline ends. Per the germline V gene, CDR1 is SGHVS and CDR2 is FNYEAQ. This CDR3 contains 12 residues. The CDR3 DNA reads TGTGCCAGCAGCCGAGGCGGGGGTGGCTACACCTTC. Residues: CASSRGGGGYTF.